These T cell receptor beta chains were read from a single sample in a study of OX40 agonist ivuxolimab in advanced cancers. TCRdb's copy holds only in-frame clones and misses some; the assay was immunoSEQ multiplex PCR. The sample lists around 67,000 clones, roughly 80% occurring once. This specimen was CD4+ or CD8+ T cells sorted from blood, taken in a trial of the OX40 agonist ivuxolimab. The receptors here all came from an adult with an advanced solid tumor such as melanoma, head and neck, liver or kidney cancer. The CDR3 runs from the conserved cysteine through the conserved F or W. D genes are given only for firm matches. Clone sizes are given selectively: once, few, many, or a class where the clone is expanded.

v_call	clone_size	j_call	d_call	cdr3_nt	cdr3_aa
TRBV28	once	TRBJ2-3	TRBD1	TGTGCCAGCAGTTCCGCCGGGACAGGGATGCCAGATACGCAGTATTTT	CASSSAGTGMPDTQYF
TRBV15	once	TRBJ1-5	NA	TGTGCCACCAGCAGGCGGGCCGCGCGCGGTAGCAATCAGCCCCAGCATTTT	CATSRRAARGSNQPQHF
TRBV6-6	once	TRBJ1-3	NA	TGTGCCAGCAGTTACTCTGCAACCTCTGGAAACACCATATATTTT	CASSYSATSGNTIYF
TRBV2	NA	TRBJ2-1	NA	TGTGCCAGCATCCAGGGCAGGGAGTACAATGAGCAGTTCTTC	CASIQGREYNEQFF
TRBV7-2	NA	TRBJ2-7	NA	TGTGCCAGCAGCTTCCAGCGGCAATCCTACGAGCAGTACTTC	CASSFQRQSYEQYF
TRBV5-1	NA	TRBJ1-4	TRBD1	TGCGCCAGCAGCTTGCGAGGGGACAGGGCGGGTGAAAAACTGTTTTTT	CASSLRGDRAGEKLFF
TRBV13	few	TRBJ2-2	NA	TGTGCCAGCAGCTTACACGGGGCAGGGGAAGCCGGGGAGCTGTTTTTT	CASSLHGAGEAGELFF
TRBV9	NA	TRBJ2-7	NA	TGTGCCAGCAGCGTAGATCACAAAGCCTACGAGCAGTACTTC	CASSVDHKAYEQYF
TRBV30	NA	TRBJ2-7	NA	TGTGCCTGGAGTGTAATCTACCCGGACGAGCAGTACTTC	CAWSVIYPDEQYF
TRBV27	NA	TRBJ2-5	NA	TGTGCCAGCACCCCCACCCCGACAGCTCAAGAGACCCAGTACTTC	CASTPTPTAQETQYF